Detailed here is one T cell receptor beta chain. What it binds is unknown. The source of the sample is a study of monozygotic twins with cystic fibrosis. J gave up 5 bases and V 0 bases, and 5 bases lay outside the gene matches. The V gene's germline CDR1 is LGHNA and CDR2 YNFKEQ. CDR3 length: 17 amino acids. Using immunoSEQ multiplex PCR, the repertoire was profiled, and TCRdb retains in-frame clones only, with some absent. This table holds 35,000 or so clones, 84% found once. The study's findings and limits: Monozygotic CF twin pairs shared significantly more nucleotide-identical clonotypes than unrelated CF individuals did. Co-twins had the most similar V usage for 13 of 16 pairs, J for 8.

This TCR came from a girl aged 2 to 9 with cystic fibrosis. The chain uses TRBV4-2 and TRBJ2-3; 13 positions match TRBD2. The sample was blood. The CDR3 protein is CASSQDQTSGGVDTQYF. As DNA, the CDR3 is TGTGCCAGCAGCCAAGATCAAACTAGCGGGGGGGTAGATACGCAGTATTTT.